The present T cell receptor beta chain was sequenced within a study of OX40 agonist ivuxolimab in advanced cancers. Study conclusions and caveats: CD8+ T cells averaged more expanded clones than CD4+.

As to this clone: The target antigen is unknown.

The CDR3 is 13 residues long. The germline V gene encodes CDR1 MNHEY and CDR2 SMNVEV (reference sequence). The V end lost 5 bases, the J end lost 1 base, and 8 bases lay between the germline ends. This table comes from immunoSEQ multiplex PCR, and its TCRdb copy is limited to in-frame clones, with some not included. The sample shows 35,000 to 40,000 clones, 92% of them seen only once. This TCR was sampled from an adult with an advanced solid tumor such as melanoma, head and neck, liver or kidney cancer. Material: CD4+ or CD8+ T cells sorted from blood, obtained in a trial of the OX40 agonist ivuxolimab. The chain employs TRBV27 and TRBJ1-2; D gene ambiguous. CDR3: CASSPGRNYGYTF. CDR3 DNA sequence: TGTGCCAGCAGTCCTGGTCGTAACTATGGCTACACCTTC.